Described below is a single TCR beta chain sequence and its context. For the second PCR, which ran for roughly 6 to 12 cycles, a sample-barcoded 5' primer and a J-beta primer mix were used. A single record per CDR3 protein comes from TCRdb applying MiXCR to the 5' RACE reads. Of some 1.1 million distinct CDR3 sequences listed, under 40% are singletons. The sample comes from a study of blood T cells in healthy people across ages. Trimming pared 0 bases from V and 2 bases from J, leaving 12 bases between. CDR1 and CDR2 from the germline V gene are SGDLS and YYNGEE. There are 15 residues in the CDR3. Every sample had a minimum of 7 million PBMCs isolated.

The V call is TRBV9, the J call TRBJ2-7, with a weak D call TRBD2 (6 bases). The sequencing input was blood. This clonotype originated in a man between 18 and 35 years old in good health. The CDR3 nucleotides read TGTGCCAGCAGCGTAGGGGGGGAGGACCCCTACGAGCAGTACTTC. Encoded protein: CASSVGGEDPYEQYF. Based on the CDR3 plus reference TRBV9 and TRBJ2-7, the full variable domain is DSGVTQTPKHLITATGQRVTLRCSPRSGDLSVYWYQQSLDQGLQFLIQYYNGEERAKGNILERFSAQQFPDLHSELNLSSLELGDSALYFCASSVGGEDPYEQYFGPGTRLTVT.